One sample yielded the 26 T cell receptor beta chains listed below, sequenced in a study of T cells after yellow fever vaccination. Each CDR3 protein is one row after TCRdb ran MiXCR on the 5' RACE reads. The sample consists of 110,000 to 150,000 distinct CDR3 sequences, around 6.3% of them appearing once. The starting material was CD4+ T cells sorted from PBMCs, obtained 10 days after the yellow fever booster vaccination. The receptors were sampled from a young man who received the YFV17D yellow fever vaccine.

This clonotype was counted many times. CDR3 in amino acids: CASSLVTSGSVGELFF. CDR3 coding DNA: TGTGCCAGCAGCTTGGTTACTAGCGGGAGCGTCGGGGAGCTGTTTTTT. The chain recombines TRBV5-6 with TRBJ2-2, with 11 bases aligning to TRBD2. The V and J ends lost 0 bases and 7 bases, in that order; junction bases with no gene match: 5. Germline V gene data show CDR1 as SGHDT and CDR2 as YYEEEE. This CDR3 has 16 amino acids.

This clonotype was observed many times. The chain carries TRBV10-3 and TRBJ2-1; 12 bases fit TRBD2. The CDR3 is 15 amino acids. Trimming cost V 8 bases and J 4 bases; bases outside gene matches: 6. Germline V gives CDR1 ENHRY, CDR2 SYGVKD. The CDR3 reads CAIGALAGGYNEQFF. The CDR3 region has the DNA TGTGCCATCGGGGCGCTAGCGGGAGGGTACAATGAGCAGTTCTTC.

The chain carries TRBV20-1 and TRBJ2-3, with D possibly being TRBD2 (5 bases). Germline V gives CDR1 DFQATT, CDR2 SNEGSKA (reference sequence). CDR3 size: 14 residues. V lost 1 base to trimming and J lost 5 bases, with 13 bases between them. CDR3 nucleotides: TGCAGTGCTAGAGGAACGGACTTCCTAGATACGCAGTATTTT. Encoded protein: CSARGTDFLDTQYF.

This clonotype was recorded many times. The chain has TRBV5-1 and TRBJ2-1, with a tentative D call TRBD1 (5 bases). Deletions cut 0 bases from V and 13 bases from J, with 17 bases between. Germline CDR1 is SGHRS and CDR2 is YFSETQ. CDR3 length equals 14 residues. Written as DNA, the CDR3 is TGCGCCAGCAGCTTGGAACCAGGGAAGGGCAATCAGTTCTTC. Translating it yields CASSLEPGKGNQFF.

A note on this clonotype: A much larger clonotype is one base distant, so this may be a read error. V usage is TRBV12-3 or TRBV12-4 and J usage is TRBJ2-7; D not resolved. The ends were cut back, 8 bases at V and 7 bases at J, with 18 bases in the middle. The CDR3 covers 13 residues. The CDR3 sequence is CASGLWTVGEQYF. As DNA, the CDR3 is TGTGCCAGCGGCCTCTGGACGGTGGGAGAGCAGTACTTC.

As concerns this clonotype: Just one base apart from a much larger clone, this may be a read error. V and J are TRBV6-2 or TRBV6-3 and TRBJ1-1, with D unresolved. The CDR3 spans 11 residues. The germline gives CDR1 MNHEY, CDR2 SVGEGT. Trimming took 10 bases from V and 8 from J, leaving 14 bases between them. This CDR3 is CATAVGTEAFF. Written as DNA, the CDR3 is TGTGCCACCGCGGTAGGCACGGAAGCTTTCTTT.

At least ten counts were recorded for this clonotype. The J gene is TRBJ2-7, the V gene TRBV6-5; D is unresolved. Germline CDR1 MNHEY, CDR2 SVGAGI. Trimming pared 0 bases from V and 2 bases from J, leaving 14 bases between. There are 16 residues in the CDR3. CDR3 in DNA: TGTGCCAGCAGTTACTCGGCCGGGCAGCAGACCTACGAGCAGTACTTC. Translating gives CASSYSAGQQTYEQYF.

This clonotype was detected a few times. The chain has TRBV5-4 and TRBJ1-1, with D maybe TRBD1 (6 bases). Germline CDR1 SGHNT, CDR2 YYREEE (reference sequence). The V end was cut by 3 bases, the J end by 5 bases, with 14 bases between. This CDR3 comprises 14 residues. CDR3 protein: CASSSQPGATEAFF. Here the CDR3 DNA reads TGTGCCAGCAGCTCCCAACCAGGGGCGACTGAAGCTTTCTTT.

This clonotype was found many times. This chain links TRBV12-3 or TRBV12-4 with TRBJ2-7; perhaps TRBD1 as D (5 bases). Trimming removed 7 bases from V and 1 base from J, with 14 bases in between. There are 14 residues in the CDR3. The CDR3 coding sequence is TGTGCCAGCACCAATGGGGCATCATCCTACGAGCAGTACTTC. Translating it yields CASTNGASSYEQYF.

This clonotype showed up many times. V usage is TRBV12-3 or TRBV12-4 and J usage is TRBJ1-1; no definite D call. The CDR3 runs to 14 residues. The V end was cut by 0 bases, the J end by 4 bases, with 9 bases between. CDR3 in amino acids: CASSLALGGTEAFF. CDR3 DNA: TGTGCCAGCAGTTTAGCTCTGGGAGGCACTGAAGCTTTCTTT.

This clonotype was counted many times. The chain links TRBV20-1 to TRBJ1-5; tentative D call: TRBD1 (5 bases). Trimming took off 6 bases at V and 0 bases at J, with 9 bases between the two ends. Germline assignment: CDR1 DFQATT and CDR2 SNEGSKA (reference sequence). CDR3 length equals 13 residues. The DNA for the CDR3 is TGCAGTGCGCGGGGGGTTAGCAATCAGCCCCAGCATTTT. Its protein product is CSARGVSNQPQHF.

This clonotype has a count of ten or more. This chain uses TRBV7-2 with TRBJ2-1; TRBD1 matches 10 bases. The CDR3 consists of 15 residues. J was trimmed by 8 bases and V by 5 bases; bases with no gene match: 9. Germline V gene lookup returns CDR1 SGHTA and CDR2 FQGNSA. CDR3 bases: TGTGCCAGCAGCCCGCGACAGGGGGCTGGTCATGAGCAGTTCTTC. It codes for CASSPRQGAGHEQFF.

This clonotype was counted at least ten times. The CDR3 sequence is CASRRLAGAYEQYF. CDR3 DNA: TGTGCCAGCAGACGGCTAGCGGGGGCCTACGAGCAGTACTTC. The rearrangement uses TRBV6-2 or TRBV6-3 and TRBJ2-7; TRBD2 agrees at 10 bases. Germline values: CDR1 MNHEY, CDR2 SVGEGT. CDR3 length equals 14 residues. V shed 6 bases, J shed 2 bases, and the junction held 4 bases outside the gene matches.

There are many counts of this clonotype. The V and J genes are TRBV4-3 and TRBJ2-3, with D possibly matching TRBD1 (6 bases). Trimming took 4 bases from V and 1 from J, leaving 18 bases between them. CDR3 length equals 17 residues. Germline V CDR1 and CDR2: LGHNA, YSLEER. The CDR3 DNA reads as TGCGCCAGCAGCCTTGACCCCCTCAGGGGAGGCACAGATACGCAGTATTTT. This translates into CASSLDPLRGGTDTQYF.

This chain uses TRBV7-2 with TRBJ2-3; 9 bases line up with TRBD2. This CDR3 has 15 residues. Germline CDR1 and CDR2: SGHTA and FQGNSA. Trimming removed 2 bases from V and 4 bases from J; junction bases left unmatched: 4. The CDR3 coding sequence is TGTGCCAGCAGCTTAAAGGCTAGCGGGGCAGATACGCAGTATTTT. Translation gives CASSLKASGADTQYF.

This clonotype has at least ten counts. This rearrangement joins TRBV19 to TRBJ1-5; the D is unclear. V lost 2 bases, J lost 5 bases, and 7 bases lay in between. The CDR3 contains 13 residues. Per germline, CDR1 LNHDA and CDR2 SQIVND (reference sequence). The CDR3 loop reads CASSIREDQPQHF. The CDR3 nucleotides are TGTGCCAGTAGTATACGCGAGGATCAGCCCCAGCATTTT. Full variable domain (outside the CDR3, taken from reference TRBV19 and TRBJ1-5): DGGITQSPKYLFRKEGQNVTLSCEQNLNHDAMYWYRQDPGQGLRLIYYSQIVNDFQKGDIAEGYSVSREKKESFPLTVTSAQKNPTAFYLCASSIREDQPQHFGDGTRLSIL.

Many counts were recorded for this clonotype. The chain recombines TRBV7-9 with TRBJ2-3, with D unresolved. Trimming pared 4 bases from V and 1 base from J, leaving 6 bases between. CDR1 SEHNR and CDR2 FQNEAQ come from the germline V gene (reference sequence). CDR3 length equals 13 residues. The CDR3 spells CASSSIGTDTQYF. CDR3 in DNA: TGTGCCAGCAGCTCCATTGGCACAGATACGCAGTATTTT.

This clonotype was seen ten or more times. The CDR3 bases are TGCAGTGCCAGTGGCGGGGGTGAGCAGTTCTTC. Its translation is CSASGGGEQFF. This rearrangement joins TRBV20-1 to TRBJ2-1; TRBD2 agrees at 7 bases. Trimming at V came to 6 bases and at J to 9 bases, leaving 5 bases not matched to a gene. The germline V gene encodes CDR1 DFQATT and CDR2 SNEGSKA (reference sequence). This CDR3 has 11 amino acids.

This clonotype has a count of ten or more. The CDR3 nucleotides read TGTGCCGCCCGTGGACAGGGCTACGAGCAGTACTTC. Encoded protein: CAARGQGYEQYF. The chain links TRBV25-1 to TRBJ2-7; the match to TRBD1 covers 8 bases. The CDR3 totals 12 residues. J lost 3 bases, V lost 11 bases, and 6 bases had no gene match. In germline, CDR1 is MGHDK, CDR2 SYGVNS.

Regarding this clonotype: A read error is possible here, since a much larger clone lies one base away. The chain links TRBV3-1 to TRBJ2-1; TRBD1 matches 9 bases. Per germline, CDR1 LGHDT and CDR2 YNNKEL (reference sequence). The CDR3 loop spans 21 amino acids. Germline trimming cut 8 bases from V and 1 base from J; bases unmatched to any gene: 24. CDR3 protein: CASGYYPTGTGRFLSYNEQFF. The CDR3 DNA reads TGTGCCAGCGGCTACTACCCCACCGGGACAGGGAGGTTTTTATCCTACAATGAGCAGTTCTTC.

This clonotype was observed many times. The chain has TRBV18 and TRBJ2-1; D might be TRBD1 (6 bases). The V and J ends lost 0 bases and 8 bases respectively, with 8 bases between them. CDR1 is KGHSH, CDR2 LQKENI, per germline. The length of the CDR3 is 13 residues. The CDR3 nucleotides are TGTGCCAGCTCACCACCGGGGGCCCATGAGCAGTTCTTC. Its translation is CASSPPGAHEQFF. The full variable domain, rest sourced from reference TRBV18 and TRBJ2-1, is NAGVMQNPRHLVRRRGQEARLRCSPMKGHSHVYWYRQLPEEGLKFMVYLQKENIIDESGMPKERFSAEFPKEGPSILRIQQVVRGDSAAYFCASSPPGAHEQFFGPGTRLTVL.

This clonotype was seen repeatedly, ten times or more. At one end, the junction sequence differs from germline, possibly due to a read error. The V gene is TRBV11-2, the J gene TRBJ2-2; the match to TRBD1 covers 7 bases. This CDR3 contains 16 residues. In germline, CDR1 is SGHAT, CDR2 FQNNGV. The CDR3 DNA reads as TGTGCCAGCAGCTCCCGAGGGGGCCTAAACACCGGGGAGATGTTTTTT. Translating it yields CASSSRGGLNTGEMFF.

The table lists this clonotype with many counts. The rearrangement joins TRBV11-2 to TRBJ2-1; either TRBD1 or TRBD2 may supply D (5 bases each). Per the germline V gene, CDR1 is SGHAT and CDR2 is FQNNGV. This CDR3 comprises 14 residues. The V gene lost 4 bases and the J gene lost 9 bases, with 16 bases spanning the gap. The CDR3 region is CASSYRDHLGEQFF. Written as DNA, the CDR3 is TGTGCCAGCAGCTACCGGGACCATCTTGGTGAGCAGTTCTTC.

This clonotype was seen ten or more times. The chain links TRBV18 to TRBJ2-3; D is unclear. Germline V gene sequence: CDR1 KGHSH, CDR2 LQKENI. The CDR3 spans 17 residues. V lost 4 bases, J lost 4 bases, and 21 bases lay in between. The CDR3 DNA reads as TGTGCCAGCTCACTCCAGATTCTCGCTAGGGATTCAGATACGCAGTATTTT. Translated, it gives CASSLQILARDSDTQYF.

In its sample, this clonotype was seen many times. The J gene is TRBJ2-5, the V gene TRBV20-1, with no clear D. The germline V gene has CDR1 DFQATT and CDR2 SNEGSKA (reference sequence). The CDR3 spans 14 residues. V shed 1 base and J shed 1 base, with 10 bases lying between them. The CDR3 coding sequence is TGCAGTGCTAGAGGTACCGTCAGCCAAGAGACCCAGTACTTC. It yields the protein CSARGTVSQETQYF.

This clonotype was observed at least ten times. The V gene is TRBV3-1, the J gene TRBJ1-6; a weak D match, TRBD1 (5 bases). V lost 5 bases and J 9 bases, leaving 11 bases between the germline ends. The germline gives CDR1 LGHDT, CDR2 YNNKEL (reference sequence). This CDR3 is 13 amino acids long. Here the CDR3 DNA reads TGTGCCAGCAGCGAGCAGGGAAGTTCACCCCTCCACTTT. Protein product: CASSEQGSSPLHF.